This entry features one T cell receptor beta chain sequence. A much more abundant neighbour one base away suggests this may be a read error. This sample was included in a study of identical twins. Trimming took 6 bases from V and 7 from J; bases not matched to a gene: 11. The CDR3 loop spans 15 amino acids. TCRdb itself ran the 5' RACE reads through MiXCR, one entry per CDR3 protein. The sample has 200,000 to 300,000 distinct CDR3 sequences; 7.5% are singletons. Separately, the same data were catalogued under a study of yellow fever vaccine responses in identical twins.

The chain links TRBV12-3 or TRBV12-4 to TRBJ2-1; 8 bases line up with TRBD2. The receptor comes from a woman under 30 in good health. The specimen sequenced was CD8+ T cells sorted from blood. CDR3 coding DNA: TGTGCCAGCAGGTTAACCCCGGGGGGGCGAAATGAGCAGTTCTTC. It yields the protein CASRLTPGGRNEQFF.